What follows is one T cell receptor beta chain and its context. The source of the sample is a study of T cell responses to AZD1222 COVID-19 vaccine. Germline CDR1 reads LGHDT; CDR2 reads YNNKEL (reference sequence). This CDR3 contains 15 residues. The junction had 9 bases not matched to a gene; V was cut back by 2 bases and J by 7 bases. The protocol was immunoSEQ multiplex PCR, while the TCRdb copy is restricted to in-frame clones and leaves out a portion. The table includes 130,000 to 150,000 clones, roughly 91% detected once. V gene TRBV3-1 (or the pseudogene TRBV3-2) combines with J gene TRBJ2-5; 8 nucleotides match TRBD2. The TCR sequence derives from an adult in good health. This material consisted of peripheral blood, taken on day 0 of AZD1222 vaccination. The CDR3: CASSQLTGGPGTQYF. The CDR3 DNA sequence: TGTGCCAGCAGCCAACTCACGGGGGGGCCTGGGACCCAGTACTTC.